A single sample gave rise to the 7 T cell receptor beta chains below, sequenced in a study of Graves' ophthalmopathy and Graves' hyperthyroidism (dated by TCRdb to 2016 to 2019). TCRdb shows the sequencer as Illumina HiSeq 2000. TCR beta CDR3 regions were amplified from RNA transcripts for repertoire sequencing. The first round was an RT-PCR using HTBI primers with the Qiagen OneStep RT-PCR kit, and this first round was followed by a second-round multiplex PCR, then size selection and purification. TCRdb cleaned the public reads at Q25 with fastp, built clones with MiXCR and kept in-frame beta chains. Under each unique CDR3 protein, matching rows form one entry showing the most common genes and DNA. The sample table holds 650,000 to 900,000 distinct CDR3 sequences, of which 40% were seen once. Of the sample, 44% falls within the top ten clones. Sequencing used peripheral blood. Every receptor here comes from an adult man with Graves' ophthalmopathy.

In its sample, this clonotype was seen many times. The V call is TRBV10-3, the J call TRBJ2-2; possibly TRBD1 for D (6 bases). CDR3 size: 14 residues. V was trimmed by 0 bases and J by 4 bases, leaving 6 bases between them. From germline, CDR1 is ENHRY and CDR2 SYGVKD. The CDR3 nucleotides read TGTGCCATCAGTGAGTCAGGGGGCACCGGGGAGCTGTTTTTT. It specifies CAISESGGTGELFF.

Ten or more counts support this clonotype. This chain links TRBV29-1 with TRBJ1-6; the match to TRBD1 covers 10 bases. Losses at the gene ends were 4 bases for V and 10 bases for J; bases not matched to a gene: 4. CDR3 size: 13 residues. Per germline, CDR1 SQVTM and CDR2 ANQGSEA. CDR3 protein: CSVGRDRGSPLHF. The CDR3 nucleotides read TGCAGCGTTGGTCGGGACAGGGGATCACCCCTCCACTTT. The full variable domain, rest sourced from reference TRBV29-1 and TRBJ1-6, is SAVISQKPSRDICQRGTSLTIQCQVDSQVTMMFWYRQQPGQSLTLIATANQGSEATYESGFVIDKFPISRPNLTFSTLTVSNMSPEDSSIYLCSVGRDRGSPLHFGNGTRLTVT.

The rearrangement joins TRBV5-1 to TRBJ2-7; 9 bases are shared with TRBD2. Germline V gene data show CDR1 as SGHRS and CDR2 as YFSETQ. The CDR3 sequence is 15 residues long. V was clipped by 5 bases and J by 2 bases; unmatched bases: 8. CDR3 region: CASRPGLASTYEQYF. For the CDR3, the DNA is TGCGCCAGCAGACCGGGACTAGCTTCTACCTACGAGCAGTACTTC. Full variable domain (missing parts from reference TRBV5-1 and TRBJ2-7): KAGVTQTPRYLIKTRGQQVTLSCSPISGHRSVSWYQQTPGQGLQFLFEYFSETQRNKGNFPGRFSGRQFSNSRSEMNVSTLELGDSALYLCASRPGLASTYEQYFGPGTRLTVT.

The chain has TRBV19 and TRBJ2-6, with 8 bases matching TRBD1. Trimming cost V 7 bases and J 2 bases; bases outside gene matches: 4. CDR3 length: 15 residues. Germline CDR1 LNHDA, CDR2 SQIVND (reference sequence). CDR3 protein: CASTETGAGANVLTF. The CDR3 nucleotides are TGTGCCAGTACCGAGACAGGGGCTGGGGCCAACGTCCTGACTTTC.

This clonotype came up a few times. The chain couples TRBV5-8 to TRBJ1-6, with D uncertain. Trimming shortened V by 4 bases and J by 9 bases, and 17 bases separated the two germline ends. The CDR3 is made up of 15 amino acids. Germline assignment: CDR1 SGHTS and CDR2 YDEGEE. The CDR3: CASSTLSTGSSPLHF. Here the CDR3 DNA reads TGTGCCAGCAGCACTCTGTCGACGGGGTCTTCACCCCTCCACTTT.

This clonotype was seen only a few times. V usage is TRBV19 and J usage is TRBJ1-1; D not certain. Germline-derived CDR1 and CDR2 are LNHDA and SQIVND (reference sequence). The CDR3 contains 13 residues. Trimming stripped 9 bases from V and 0 bases from J, with 11 bases between. Written as DNA, the CDR3 is TGTGCCAGCAAACCGCGGATGAACACTGAAGCTTTCTTT. Its translation: CASKPRMNTEAFF.

This chain links TRBV7-9 with TRBJ2-5; 11 nucleotides agree with TRBD1. The ends lost 5 bases at V and 4 bases at J; junction bases unmatched: 6. The V gene's germline CDR1 is SEHNR and CDR2 FQNEAQ (reference sequence). The CDR3 totals 15 residues. The CDR3 DNA reads as TGTGCCAGCAGCACTAGGACAGGGGGCATAGAGACCCAGTACTTC. The encoded protein is CASSTRTGGIETQYF.